Presented here are 13 T cell receptor beta chains from one specimen sequenced in a study of beta chain features in type 1 diabetes. Expressed TCRB transcripts were sequenced after all isolated RNA was converted to cDNA. The repertoire was sequenced with immunoSEQ multiplex PCR; TCRdb's copy has only in-frame clones and lacks some. The sample gives roughly 500,000 clones, roughly 10% of which show up once; over 0.035% is in the top ten. The specimen sequenced was naive CD4+ T cells from blood. These receptors were taken from a woman younger than 30 in good health.

This chain uses TRBV15 with TRBJ1-1; D is perhaps TRBD1 (5 bases). The CDR3 spans 17 residues. V gave up 0 bases and J gave up 1 base, with 15 bases separating them. Germline CDR1 reads LNHNV; CDR2 reads YYDKDF (reference sequence). CDR3 coding DNA: TGTGCCACCAGCAGAGATCCGTTTGCGGGGGAGAACACTGAAGCTTTCTTT. Translating gives CATSRDPFAGENTEAFF. Drawing the rest from reference TRBV15 and TRBJ1-1, the complete variable domain is DAMVIQNPRYQVTQFGKPVTLSCSQTLNHNVMYWYQQKSSQAPKLLFHYYDKDFNNEADTPDNFQSRRPNTSFCFLDIRSPGLGDTAMYLCATSRDPFAGENTEAFFGQGTRLTVV.

The chain couples TRBV6-5 to TRBJ2-2, with D tentatively TRBD1 (6 bases). Between the trimmed V and J ends, which lost 5 bases and 0 bases, there was a span of 10 bases. Germline V gene sequence: CDR1 MNHEY, CDR2 SVGAGI. This CDR3 region has 15 residues. DNA of the CDR3: TGTGCCAGCAGTACAGGGCTGACGAACACCGGGGAGCTGTTTTTT. As protein: CASSTGLTNTGELFF.

The chain links TRBV21-1 to TRBJ2-3; TRBD2, the table's D call, was not compared with the DNA. TRBV21-1 is recorded as a pseudogene. The CDR3 length is 15 residues. The CDR3 here is CASSPQAGGRDTQYF. The CDR3 coding sequence is TGTGCCAGCAGCCCTCAAGCGGGGGGGCGAGATACGCAGTATTTT.

This clone occurred a few times. Other DNA sequences of this sample code for an identical CDR3. This sequence joins TRBV18 and TRBJ2-5; D call uncertain. V dropped 3 bases and J dropped 3 bases, with 5 bases sitting between them. The CDR3 is 12 residues long. The germline CDR1 and CDR2 sequences are KGHSH and LQKENI. The CDR3 DNA reads as TGTGCCAGCTCACCTTCTAAAGAGACCCAGTACTTC. Encoded protein: CASSPSKETQYF.

This clone was seen a few times. The V and J genes are TRBV7-9 and TRBJ1-6; 8 positions match TRBD1. Germline CDR1 is SEHNR and CDR2 is FQNEAQ (reference sequence). CDR3 length: 15 amino acids. With 5 bases clipped from V and 7 bases from J, the junction kept 7 bases outside the gene matches. CDR3 in amino acids: CASSPGDRWNSPLHF. Here the CDR3 DNA reads TGTGCCAGCAGCCCCGGGGACAGGTGGAATTCACCCCTCCACTTT.

The chain combines TRBV5-1 with TRBJ2-3, with D possibly being TRBD2 (6 bases). Germline V lookup: CDR1 SGHRS, CDR2 YFSETQ. Trimming took 1 base from V and 4 from J, leaving 19 bases between them. The CDR3 spans 17 residues. The CDR3 protein is CASSLYGPSAAADTQYF. The CDR3, as DNA: TGCGCCAGCAGCTTGTACGGCCCTAGCGCCGCGGCAGATACGCAGTATTTT.

The rearrangement uses TRBV20-1 and TRBJ1-2; D unresolved. Germline CDR1 DFQATT, CDR2 SNEGSKA (reference sequence). V lost 4 bases and J lost 8, with 11 bases in between. The CDR3 is 11 residues long. CDR3: CSATPWMGYTF. In DNA form, the CDR3 reads TGCAGTGCTACCCCTTGGATGGGCTACACCTTC.

V gene TRBV7-2 combines with J gene TRBJ2-5; TRBD2 aligns across 8 bases. The CDR3 consists of 15 residues. V lost 1 base and J lost 5; bases outside the gene matches: 6. Germline values: CDR1 SGHTA, CDR2 FQGNSA. This CDR3 is CASSLEAGAVETQYF. CDR3 DNA sequence: TGTGCCAGCAGCTTAGAAGCGGGAGCGGTGGAGACCCAGTACTTC.

The table lists this clone with a few counts. The V call is TRBV4-2, the J call TRBJ1-5; no clear D gene. Trimming left V 4 bases short and J 5 bases short, with 12 bases between. The germline CDR1 and CDR2 sequences are LGHNA and YNFKEQ. The CDR3 length is 14 residues. The CDR3 region is CASSPSRRDQPQHF. The CDR3 coding sequence is TGTGCCAGCAGCCCCAGCAGGCGGGATCAGCCCCAGCATTTT.

For the CDR3, the DNA is TGTGCCAGCAGCGTGACATTTCATGGGGCCAACGTCCTGACTTTC. Translating it yields CASSVTFHGANVLTF. This chain uses TRBV27 with TRBJ2-6; D gene ambiguous. Germline-derived CDR1 and CDR2 are MNHEY and SMNVEV (reference sequence). Trimming took off 6 bases at V and 3 bases at J, with 12 bases between the two ends. The length of the CDR3 is 15 residues.

The chain joins TRBV6-6 to TRBJ1-1; no clear D. The V and J ends lost 5 bases and 4 bases respectively, with 8 bases between them. The CDR3 consists of 12 residues. Germline assignment: CDR1 MNHNY and CDR2 SVGAGI (reference sequence). The CDR3: CASSGVTTEAFF. As DNA, the CDR3 is TGTGCCAGCAGTGGGGTGACCACTGAAGCTTTCTTT.

This clone was counted between two and nine times. The chain has TRBV13 and TRBJ2-1; D may be TRBD1 or TRBD2 (5 bases each). The CDR3 contains 11 residues. V was cut by 5 bases and J by 10 bases, with 9 bases left in between. The V gene's germline CDR1 is PRHDT and CDR2 FYEKMQ (reference sequence). CDR3 DNA: TGTGCCAGCAGCCCGGGGACGGAGCAGTTCTTC. It encodes CASSPGTEQFF.

This clone has just a few counts. The J gene is TRBJ1-6, the V gene TRBV18; D might be TRBD1 (6 bases). V dropped 3 bases and J dropped 7 bases, with 13 bases sitting between them. Germline CDR1 reads KGHSH; CDR2 reads LQKENI. The CDR3 has 15 amino acids. The CDR3 region has the DNA TGTGCCAGCTCACCCAACGTTGGGGGCAATTCACCCCTCCACTTT. Translated: CASSPNVGGNSPLHF. Supplemented by reference TRBV18 and TRBJ1-6, the full variable domain reads NAGVMQNPRHLVRRRGQEARLRCSPMKGHSHVYWYRQLPEEGLKFMVYLQKENIIDESGMPKERFSAEFPKEGPSILRIQQVVRGDSAAYFCASSPNVGGNSPLHFGNGTRLTVT.